These T cell receptor beta chains were read from a single sample in a study of blood T cell repertoires in COVID-19. TCRdb keeps only in-frame clones here, not all; method: immunoSEQ multiplex PCR. The sample has about 250,000 clones, around 84% seen once. Sequencing used PBMCs or T cells enriched from blood (not recorded which). These receptors were taken from a man aged 40-49 years who had recovered from COVID-19. The conserved cysteine and the conserved F or W are not part of the CDR3 here.

j_gene | v_gene | CDR3aa
TRBJ1-2 | TRBV30 | AWSVFGGYGYT
TRBJ2-4 | TRBV7-8 | ASRTSGEPKNIQY
TRBJ2-3 | TRBV7-9 | ASSLASTGTDTQY
TRBJ2-5 | TRBV7-3 | ASSLTRDSETQY
TRBJ2-5 | TRBV5-5 | ASSSLASGGAPPETQY
TRBJ2-3 | TRBV10-3 | AISESNGLTDTQY
TRBJ2-1 | TRBV6-2/TRBV6-3 | ASSRNRGGTEF
TRBJ1-3 | TRBV2 | ANMIGNTIY
TRBJ2-3 | TRBV27 | ASTEGGTGTDTQY
TRBJ2-7 | TRBV3-1/TRBV3-2 | ASSQKNPLAGGPQGFYEQY
TRBJ1-1 | TRBV29-1 | SVGTGDTEAF
TRBJ1-2 | TRBV28 | ASSLGDRANYGYT
TRBJ2-7 | TRBV7-2 | ASSLGPPGGSPYEQY
TRBJ2-3 | TRBV5-5 | ASSLAIRTTSTDTQY
TRBJ1-6 | TRBV5-1 | ASSKGDREPVSPLH
TRBJ1-5 | TRBV9 | ASSDGGGQPQH
TRBJ2-7 | TRBV28 | ASTSDGAREQY
TRBJ1-2 | TRBV19 | ASSRQGIEYGYT
TRBJ1-1 | TRBV29-1 | SVAEGGEWAF
TRBJ2-3 | TRBV5-1 | ASSSAGGSTDTQY
TRBJ1-5 | TRBV6-5 | ASTLGGGQPQH
TRBJ2-7 | TRBV28 | ASSFLDRNYEQY
TRBJ1-6 | TRBV7-2 | ASSPWTDNSPLH
TRBJ2-2 | TRBV23-1 | ASSQSTGDGTGELF
TRBJ1-2 | TRBV6-2/TRBV6-3 | ASSYGPGQDNGYT
TRBJ2-1 | TRBV4-1 | ASSGRVSYNEQF
TRBJ1-5 | TRBV7-2 | ASSRTGTSNQPQH
TRBJ2-7 | TRBV28 | ASSFRGTYYEQY
TRBJ2-7 | TRBV23-1 | ASLGGQGNYEQY
TRBJ2-1 | TRBV9 | ASSKGLAGGHNEQF
TRBJ1-2 | TRBV28 | ASLVRGRGYT
TRBJ1-5 | TRBV19 | ASSIGAGGYQPQH
TRBJ2-5 | TRBV13 | ASSLGRGLETQY